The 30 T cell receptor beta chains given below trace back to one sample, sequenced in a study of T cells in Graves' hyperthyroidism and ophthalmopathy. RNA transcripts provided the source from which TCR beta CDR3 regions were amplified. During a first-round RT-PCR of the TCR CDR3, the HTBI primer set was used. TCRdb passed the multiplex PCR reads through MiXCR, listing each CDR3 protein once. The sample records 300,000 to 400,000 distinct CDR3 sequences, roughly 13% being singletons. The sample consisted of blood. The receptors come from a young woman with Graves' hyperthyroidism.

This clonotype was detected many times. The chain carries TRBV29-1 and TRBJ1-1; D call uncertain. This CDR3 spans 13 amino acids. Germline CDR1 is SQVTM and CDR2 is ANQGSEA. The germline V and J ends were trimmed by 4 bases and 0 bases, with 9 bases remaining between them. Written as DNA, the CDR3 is TGCAGCGTTGTTCAGCGCCTGAACACTGAAGCTTTCTTT. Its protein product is CSVVQRLNTEAFF.

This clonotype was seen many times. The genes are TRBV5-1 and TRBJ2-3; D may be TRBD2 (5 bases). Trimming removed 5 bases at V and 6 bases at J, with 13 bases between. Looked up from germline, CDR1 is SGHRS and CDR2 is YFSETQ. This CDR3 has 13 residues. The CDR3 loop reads CASSRTPTDTQYF. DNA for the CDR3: TGCGCCAGCAGTCGGACTCCGACGGATACGCAGTATTTT.

The CDR3 is CASSQEPRGYTF. The DNA for the CDR3 is TGTGCCAGCAGCCAAGAACCCCGTGGCTACACCTTC. V usage is TRBV4-2 and J usage is TRBJ1-2, with unresolved D. This CDR3 comprises 12 residues. Trimming left V 0 bases short and J 7 bases short, with 6 bases between. The germline V gene encodes CDR1 LGHNA and CDR2 YNFKEQ.

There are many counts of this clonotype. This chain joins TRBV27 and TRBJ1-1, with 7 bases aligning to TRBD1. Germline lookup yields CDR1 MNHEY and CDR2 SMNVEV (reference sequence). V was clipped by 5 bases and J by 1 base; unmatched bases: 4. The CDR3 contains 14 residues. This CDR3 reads CASSTGTANTEAFF. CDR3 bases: TGTGCCAGCAGTACCGGGACAGCGAACACTGAAGCTTTCTTT.

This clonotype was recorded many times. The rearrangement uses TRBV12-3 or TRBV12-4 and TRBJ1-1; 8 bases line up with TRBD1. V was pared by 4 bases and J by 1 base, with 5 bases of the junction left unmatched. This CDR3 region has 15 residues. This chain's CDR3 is CASSYRTGRNTEAFF. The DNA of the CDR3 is TGTGCCAGCAGTTACAGGACAGGGAGGAACACTGAAGCTTTCTTT.

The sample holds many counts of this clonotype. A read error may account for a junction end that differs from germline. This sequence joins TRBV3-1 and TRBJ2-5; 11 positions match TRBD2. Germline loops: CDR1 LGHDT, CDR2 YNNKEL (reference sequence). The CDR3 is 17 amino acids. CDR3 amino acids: CASTQVGTSGGQETQYF. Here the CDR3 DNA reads TGTGCCAGCACCCAAGTCGGAACTAGCGGGGGCCAAGAGACCCAGTACTTC.

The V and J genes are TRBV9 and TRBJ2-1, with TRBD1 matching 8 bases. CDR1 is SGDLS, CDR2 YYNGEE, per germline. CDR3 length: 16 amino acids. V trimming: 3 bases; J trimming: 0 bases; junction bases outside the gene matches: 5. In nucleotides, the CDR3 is TGTGCCAGCAGCGGACAGGGGATAGGCTCCTACAATGAGCAGTTCTTC. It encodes CASSGQGIGSYNEQFF.

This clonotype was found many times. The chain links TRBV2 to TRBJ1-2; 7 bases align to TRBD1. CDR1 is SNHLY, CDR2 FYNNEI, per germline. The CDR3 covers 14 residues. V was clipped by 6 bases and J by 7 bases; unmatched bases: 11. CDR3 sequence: CASRDDRVRGGYTF. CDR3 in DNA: TGTGCCAGCAGAGACGACAGGGTGAGGGGTGGCTACACCTTC. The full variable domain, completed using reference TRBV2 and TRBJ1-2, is EPEVTQTPSHQVTQMGQEVILRCVPISNHLYFYWYRQILGQKVEFLVSFYNNEISEKSEIFDDQFSVERPDGSNFTLKIRSTKLEDSAMYFCASRDDRVRGGYTFGSGTRLTVV.

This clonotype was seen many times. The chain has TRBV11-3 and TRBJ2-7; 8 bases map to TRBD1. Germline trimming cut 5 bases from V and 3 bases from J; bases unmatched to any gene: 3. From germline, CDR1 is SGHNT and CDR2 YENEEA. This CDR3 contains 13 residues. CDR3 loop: CASSPGQGYEQYF. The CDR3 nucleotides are TGTGCCAGCAGCCCCGGACAGGGCTACGAGCAGTACTTC.

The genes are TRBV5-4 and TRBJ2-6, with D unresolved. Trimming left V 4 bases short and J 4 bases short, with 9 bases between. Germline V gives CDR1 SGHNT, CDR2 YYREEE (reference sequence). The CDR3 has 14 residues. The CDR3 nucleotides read TGTGCCAGCAGCCCTTATCAAGGGGCCAACGTCCTGACTTTC. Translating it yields CASSPYQGANVLTF.

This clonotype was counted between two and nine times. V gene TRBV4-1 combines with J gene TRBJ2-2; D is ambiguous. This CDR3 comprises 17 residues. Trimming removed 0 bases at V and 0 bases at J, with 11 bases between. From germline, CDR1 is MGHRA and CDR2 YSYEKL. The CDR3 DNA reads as TGCGCCAGCAGCCAAGATAGTAGGCGGCCGAACACCGGGGAGCTGTTTTTT. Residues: CASSQDSRRPNTGELFF.

CDR3 residues: CASSQPTNRAGETQYF. CDR3 nucleotides: TGCGCCAGCAGCCAACCGACTAACAGGGCCGGAGAGACCCAGTACTTC. The chain carries TRBV4-1 and TRBJ2-5, with D perhaps matching TRBD1 (6 bases). Germline CDR1 is MGHRA and CDR2 is YSYEKL. The V and J ends lost 2 bases and 4 bases respectively, with 17 bases between them. This CDR3 spans 16 amino acids.

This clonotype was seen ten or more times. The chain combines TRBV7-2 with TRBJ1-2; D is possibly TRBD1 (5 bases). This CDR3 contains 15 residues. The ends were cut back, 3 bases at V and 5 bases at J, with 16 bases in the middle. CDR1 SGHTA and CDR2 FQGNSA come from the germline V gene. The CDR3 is CASSFQDGALYGYTF. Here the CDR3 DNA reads TGTGCCAGCAGCTTCCAGGACGGGGCCTTATATGGCTACACCTTC.

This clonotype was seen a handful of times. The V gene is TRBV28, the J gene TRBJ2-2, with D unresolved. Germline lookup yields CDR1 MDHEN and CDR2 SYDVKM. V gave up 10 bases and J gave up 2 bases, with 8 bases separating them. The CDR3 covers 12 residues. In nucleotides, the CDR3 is TGTGCCAACTGGGAAAACACCGGGGAGCTGTTTTTT. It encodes CANWENTGELFF.

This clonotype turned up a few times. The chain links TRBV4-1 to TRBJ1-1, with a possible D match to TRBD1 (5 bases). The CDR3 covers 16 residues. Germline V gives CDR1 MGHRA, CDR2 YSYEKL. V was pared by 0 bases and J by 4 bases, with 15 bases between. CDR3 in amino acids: CASSQERSRVGTEAFF. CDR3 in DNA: TGCGCCAGCAGCCAAGAACGAAGCAGGGTTGGCACTGAAGCTTTCTTT.

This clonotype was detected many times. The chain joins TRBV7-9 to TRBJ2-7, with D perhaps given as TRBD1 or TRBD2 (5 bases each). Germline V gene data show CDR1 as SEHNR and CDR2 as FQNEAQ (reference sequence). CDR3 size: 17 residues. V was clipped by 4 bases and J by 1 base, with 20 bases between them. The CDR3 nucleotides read TGTGCCAGCAGCTCCCCCGCCGGGACGGAGACTTCCTACGAGCAGTACTTC. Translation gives CASSSPAGTETSYEQYF.

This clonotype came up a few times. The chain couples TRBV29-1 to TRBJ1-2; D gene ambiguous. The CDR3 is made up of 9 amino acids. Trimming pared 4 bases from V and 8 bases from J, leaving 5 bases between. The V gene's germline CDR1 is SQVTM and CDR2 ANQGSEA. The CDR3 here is CSVVLGYTF. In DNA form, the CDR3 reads TGCAGCGTTGTGTTGGGCTACACCTTC.

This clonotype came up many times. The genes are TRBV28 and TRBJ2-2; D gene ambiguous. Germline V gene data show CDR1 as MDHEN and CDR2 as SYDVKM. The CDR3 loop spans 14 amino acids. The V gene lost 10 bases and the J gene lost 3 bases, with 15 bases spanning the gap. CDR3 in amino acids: CATSTQSYTGELFF. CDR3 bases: TGTGCCACTTCGACACAATCCTACACCGGGGAGCTGTTTTTT.

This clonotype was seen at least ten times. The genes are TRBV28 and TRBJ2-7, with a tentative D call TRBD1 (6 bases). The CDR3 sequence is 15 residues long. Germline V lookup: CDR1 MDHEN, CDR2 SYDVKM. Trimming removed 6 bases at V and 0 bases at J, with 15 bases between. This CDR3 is CASSSPGVSSYEQYF. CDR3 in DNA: TGTGCCAGCAGCAGTCCAGGGGTCAGCTCCTACGAGCAGTACTTC. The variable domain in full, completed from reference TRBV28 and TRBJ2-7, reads DVKVTQSSRYLVKRTGEKVFLECVQDMDHENMFWYRQDPGLGLRLIYFSYDVKMKEKGDIPEGYSVSREKKERFSLILESASTNQTSMYLCASSSPGVSSYEQYFGPGTRLTVT.

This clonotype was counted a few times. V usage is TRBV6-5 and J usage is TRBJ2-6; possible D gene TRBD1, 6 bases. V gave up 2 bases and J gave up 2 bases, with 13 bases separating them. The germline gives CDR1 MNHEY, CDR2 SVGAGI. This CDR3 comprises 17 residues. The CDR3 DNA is TGTGCCAGCAGTTACCTACAGGGATCTGCTGGGGCCAACGTCCTGACTTTC. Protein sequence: CASSYLQGSAGANVLTF.

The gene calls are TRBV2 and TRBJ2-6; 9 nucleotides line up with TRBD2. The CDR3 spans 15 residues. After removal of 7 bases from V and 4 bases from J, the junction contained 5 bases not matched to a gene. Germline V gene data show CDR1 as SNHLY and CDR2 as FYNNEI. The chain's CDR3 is CASIGGRAGANVLTF. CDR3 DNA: TGTGCCAGCATCGGCGGGAGGGCCGGGGCCAACGTCCTGACTTTC. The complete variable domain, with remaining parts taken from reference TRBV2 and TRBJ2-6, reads EPEVTQTPSHQVTQMGQEVILRCVPISNHLYFYWYRQILGQKVEFLVSFYNNEISEKSEIFDDQFSVERPDGSNFTLKIRSTKLEDSAMYFCASIGGRAGANVLTFGAGSRLTVL.

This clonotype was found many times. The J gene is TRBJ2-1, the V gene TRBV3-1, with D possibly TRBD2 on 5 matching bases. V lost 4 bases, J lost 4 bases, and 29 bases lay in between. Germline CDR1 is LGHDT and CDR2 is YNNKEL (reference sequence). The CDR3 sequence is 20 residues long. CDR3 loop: CASSLTVLVGSGKSYNEQFF. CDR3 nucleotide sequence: TGTGCCAGCAGCCTCACCGTTTTAGTGGGGTCCGGGAAATCGTACAATGAGCAGTTCTTC.

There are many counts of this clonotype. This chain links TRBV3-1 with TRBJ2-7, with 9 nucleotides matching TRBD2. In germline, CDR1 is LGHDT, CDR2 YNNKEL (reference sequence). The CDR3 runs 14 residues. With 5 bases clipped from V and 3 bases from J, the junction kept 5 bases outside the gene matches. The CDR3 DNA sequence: TGTGCCAGCAGCACAAGCGGGGGGAGCTACGAGCAGTACTTC. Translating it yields CASSTSGGSYEQYF.

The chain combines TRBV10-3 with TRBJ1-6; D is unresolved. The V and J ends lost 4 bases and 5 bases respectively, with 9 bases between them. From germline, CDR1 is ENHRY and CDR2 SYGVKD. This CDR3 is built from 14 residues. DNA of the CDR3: TGTGCCATCAGTGTTTCCCAGAATAATTCACCCCTCCACTTT. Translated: CAISVSQNNSPLHF.

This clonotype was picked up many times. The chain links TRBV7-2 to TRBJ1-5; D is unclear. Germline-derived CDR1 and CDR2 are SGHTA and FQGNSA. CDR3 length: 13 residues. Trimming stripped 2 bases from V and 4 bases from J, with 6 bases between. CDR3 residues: CASSLQGNQPQHF. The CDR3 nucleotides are TGTGCCAGCAGCTTACAAGGAAATCAGCCCCAGCATTTT.

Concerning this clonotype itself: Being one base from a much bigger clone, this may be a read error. This chain's CDR3 is CATSMGQRLNEQFF. For the CDR3, the DNA is TGTGCCACTAGTATGGGACAGAGGTTGAATGAGCAGTTCTTC. The chain has TRBV19 and TRBJ2-1; 7 bases fit TRBD1. Germline V gene sequence: CDR1 LNHDA, CDR2 SQIVND (reference sequence). There are 14 residues in the CDR3.

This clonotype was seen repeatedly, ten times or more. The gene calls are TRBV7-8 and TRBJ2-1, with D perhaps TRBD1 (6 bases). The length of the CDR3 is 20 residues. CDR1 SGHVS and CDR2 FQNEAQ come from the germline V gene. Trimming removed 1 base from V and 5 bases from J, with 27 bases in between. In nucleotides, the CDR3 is TGTGCCAGCAGCTTAGTTGGCCTGGGTTTGGGCCGACAGGCCAACAATGAGCAGTTCTTC. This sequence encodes CASSLVGLGLGRQANNEQFF.

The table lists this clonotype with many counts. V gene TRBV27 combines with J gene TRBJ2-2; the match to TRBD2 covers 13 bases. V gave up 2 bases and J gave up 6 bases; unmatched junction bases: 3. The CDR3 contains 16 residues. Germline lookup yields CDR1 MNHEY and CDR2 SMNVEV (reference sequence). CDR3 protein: CASSLGTSGKAGELFF. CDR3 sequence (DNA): TGTGCCAGCAGTTTAGGGACTAGCGGGAAAGCCGGGGAGCTGTTTTTT.

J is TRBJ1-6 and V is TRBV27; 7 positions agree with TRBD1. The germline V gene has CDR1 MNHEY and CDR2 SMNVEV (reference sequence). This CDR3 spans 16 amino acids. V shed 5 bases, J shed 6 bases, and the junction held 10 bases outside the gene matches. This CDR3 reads CASSPLGRGLNSPLHF. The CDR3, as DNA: TGTGCCAGCAGTCCCCTCGGGAGGGGGCTTAATTCACCCCTCCACTTT.

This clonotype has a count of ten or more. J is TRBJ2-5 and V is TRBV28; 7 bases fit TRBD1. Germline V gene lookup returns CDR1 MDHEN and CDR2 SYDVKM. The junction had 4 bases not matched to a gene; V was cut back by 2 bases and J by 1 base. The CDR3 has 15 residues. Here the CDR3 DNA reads TGTGCCAGCAGTTTACGGGACAGAGCCCAAGAGACCCAGTACTTC. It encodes CASSLRDRAQETQYF.